Below are 9 T cell receptor beta chains sequenced from a single sample in a study of blood T cell repertoires in COVID-19. Assay: immunoSEQ multiplex PCR; the TCRdb copy retains only in-frame clones and omits some. Of under 200,000 clones detected, about 86% appear once; the ten largest clones hold approximately 18%. The sequencing sample was made of peripheral blood. The origin of the receptors is a woman between 65 and 79 years old who had recovered from COVID-19.

V is TRBV6-6 and J is TRBJ1-1; the D gene is possibly TRBD1 (5 bases). Germline V gives CDR1 MNHNY, CDR2 SVGAGI (reference sequence). This CDR3 spans 15 amino acids. Trimming removed 4 bases from V and 4 bases from J, with 16 bases in between. CDR3 loop: CASSSRVGGVTEAFF. The CDR3 coding sequence is TGTGCCAGCAGTTCCAGGGTGGGAGGTGTCACTGAAGCTTTCTTT.

The chain employs TRBV19 and TRBJ1-1; 10 bases fit TRBD1. Trimming took 4 bases from V and 5 from J; bases not matched to a gene: 7. The germline gives CDR1 LNHDA, CDR2 SQIVND (reference sequence). This CDR3 comprises 15 residues. The CDR3 spells CASSTRQGAGTEAFF. CDR3 coding DNA: TGTGCCAGTAGTACCCGACAGGGGGCCGGGACTGAAGCTTTCTTT.

The genes are TRBV6-5 and TRBJ2-3, with 11 bases aligning to TRBD2. V shed 9 bases, J shed 3 bases, and the junction held 2 bases outside the gene matches. Germline CDR1 is MNHEY and CDR2 is SVGAGI. The CDR3 length is 13 residues. The CDR3 region is CARLAGGTDTQYF. The CDR3 nucleotides are TGTGCCAGATTAGCGGGGGGGACAGATACGCAGTATTTT.

CDR3 coding DNA: TGTGCCAGCAGCTTGGTCGGGGGGCCCTACGAGCAGTACTTC. It codes for CASSLVGGPYEQYF. The V call is TRBV5-8, the J call TRBJ2-7; D is perhaps TRBD2 (7 bases). V was trimmed by 0 bases and J by 2 bases, leaving 9 bases between them. This CDR3 comprises 14 residues. Germline V CDR1 and CDR2: SGHTS, YDEGEE.

The V gene is TRBV6-5, the J gene TRBJ2-5; possibly TRBD1 for D (6 bases). Trimming stripped 2 bases from V and 5 bases from J, with 12 bases between. Germline values: CDR1 MNHEY, CDR2 SVGAGI. This CDR3 comprises 14 residues. This CDR3 is CASSYRDRWETQYF. The CDR3 bases are TGTGCCAGCAGTTACCGAGACAGGTGGGAGACCCAGTACTTC.

The chain links TRBV12-3 or TRBV12-4 to TRBJ2-5; D call uncertain. The CDR3 has 12 amino acids. Trimming left V 3 bases short and J 5 bases short, with 7 bases between. CDR3 nucleotides: TGTGCCAGCAGTTTGACACGGGAGACCCAGTACTTC. It encodes CASSLTRETQYF.

The J gene is TRBJ2-5, the V gene TRBV2, with D perhaps TRBD2 (7 bases). CDR3 length: 16 residues. CDR1 is SNHLY, CDR2 FYNNEI, per germline. V lost 7 bases, J lost 5 bases, and 23 bases lay in between. The CDR3 sequence is CASNDWGGRAGETQYF. The CDR3 region has the DNA TGTGCCAGCAACGATTGGGGGGGGCGCGCCGGGGAGACCCAGTACTTC.

This chain links TRBV6-1 with TRBJ1-2; TRBD1 might be the D (6 bases). The V end was cut by 0 bases, the J end by 6 bases, with 14 bases between. The CDR3 is 15 residues long. Germline loops: CDR1 MNHNS, CDR2 SASEGT. The DNA of the CDR3 is TGTGCCAGCAGTGAAGCGCCCAGGGGAGTTAATGGCTACACCTTC. Protein: CASSEAPRGVNGYTF.

The genes are TRBV20-1 and TRBJ1-5; 7 bases align to TRBD1. The ends lost 4 bases at V and 3 bases at J; junction bases unmatched: 6. Germline assignment: CDR1 DFQATT and CDR2 SNEGSKA (reference sequence). CDR3 length: 14 residues. Written as DNA, the CDR3 is TGCAGTGCTAATGATGGACAGGTCAATCAGCCCCAGCATTTT. Translated: CSANDGQVNQPQHF.